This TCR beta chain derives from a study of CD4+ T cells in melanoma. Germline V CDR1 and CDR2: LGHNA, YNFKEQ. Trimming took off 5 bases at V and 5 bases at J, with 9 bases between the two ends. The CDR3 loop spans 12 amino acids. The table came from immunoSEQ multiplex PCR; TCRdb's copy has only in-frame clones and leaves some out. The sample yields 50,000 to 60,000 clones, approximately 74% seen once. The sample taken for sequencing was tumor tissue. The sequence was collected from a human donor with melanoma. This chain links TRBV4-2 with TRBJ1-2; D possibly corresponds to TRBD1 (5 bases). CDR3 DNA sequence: TGTGCCAGCAGCTTCAGGGTTTATGGCTACACCTTC. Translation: CASSFRVYGYTF.